The sequence of this TCR beta chain was determined in a study of blood T cell repertoires in COVID-19. TCRdb keeps only in-frame clones here, not all; method: immunoSEQ multiplex PCR. The table lists over 50,000 clones, over 60% of them singletons. CDR1 and CDR2 (germline): LGHNA, YNFKEQ. The V end lost 4 bases, the J end lost 2 bases, and 14 bases lay between the germline ends. CDR3 size: 15 residues. The source material was peripheral blood. The chain has TRBV4-2 and TRBJ1-2; the D gene is possibly TRBD1 (5 bases). The source of this sequence is a woman in her seventies with COVID-19, enrolled during active disease. The CDR3 here is CASSPLTGGNYGYTF. The CDR3 DNA follows: TGTGCCAGCAGCCCCCTCACGGGGGGGAACTATGGCTACACCTTC.